This T cell receptor beta chain was found in a study of metastatic and nonmetastatic thyroid tumors. Across the whole study: The study looked at repertoires side by side in blood and in tumor or nodule tissue from malignant and benign thyroid patients. Overall study findings and caveats: Reported TCR beta diversity, measured in blood and tumor, was significantly higher for malignant thyroid tumors than for benign nodules.

Original processing notes: The study's classifier, a distant-metastasis tool for papillary thyroid cancer, was built using CDR3 differences across clinicopathological groups. TCRdb reprocessed the PCR reads via MiXCR. The V and J calls come from TCRdb's annotation, not from the publication. The profile shows about 20,000 clones, 25% to 35% of them singletons. No patient had received any treatment before thyroid surgery. The CDR3 length is 16 residues. CDR1 MNHEY and CDR2 SVGEGT come from the germline V gene. The V and J ends lost 1 base and 6 bases, in that order; junction bases with no gene match: 8. About this clone itself: Antigen: not known.

The receptor comes from a male donor with papillary thyroid cancer or a benign thyroid nodule (not recorded which). Some clones in this sample may be carry-over from other donors' samples. The chain recombines TRBV6-2 or TRBV6-3 with TRBJ2-3; 9 nucleotides match TRBD2. Sequencing was performed on tumor tissue. CDR3 amino acids: CASSYFGGRADDTQYF. In nucleotides, the CDR3 is TGTGCCAGCAGTTACTTCGGCGGGAGGGCGGACGATACGCAGTATTTT.